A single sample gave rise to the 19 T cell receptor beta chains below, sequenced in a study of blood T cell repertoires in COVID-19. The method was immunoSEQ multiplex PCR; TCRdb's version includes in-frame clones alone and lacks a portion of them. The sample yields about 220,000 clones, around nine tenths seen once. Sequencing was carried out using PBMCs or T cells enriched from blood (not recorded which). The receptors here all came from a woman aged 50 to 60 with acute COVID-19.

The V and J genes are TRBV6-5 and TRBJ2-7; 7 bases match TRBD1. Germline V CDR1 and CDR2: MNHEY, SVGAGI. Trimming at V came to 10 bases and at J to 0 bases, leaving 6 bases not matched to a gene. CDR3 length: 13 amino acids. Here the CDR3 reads CATRDRDSYEQYF. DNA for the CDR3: TGTGCCACCCGAGACAGGGACTCCTACGAGCAGTACTTC.

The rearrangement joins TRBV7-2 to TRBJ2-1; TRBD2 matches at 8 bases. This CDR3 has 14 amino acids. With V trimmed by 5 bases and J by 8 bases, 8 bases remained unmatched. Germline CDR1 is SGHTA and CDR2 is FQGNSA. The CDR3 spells CASSKGLAEDEQFF. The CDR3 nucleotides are TGTGCCAGCAGCAAAGGACTAGCTGAGGATGAGCAGTTCTTC.

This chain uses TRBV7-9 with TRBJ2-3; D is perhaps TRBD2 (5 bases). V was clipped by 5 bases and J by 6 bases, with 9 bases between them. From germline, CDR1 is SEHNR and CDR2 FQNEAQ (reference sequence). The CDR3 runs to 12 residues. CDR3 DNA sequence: TGTGCCAGCAGCCAACTAGGCGATACGCAGTATTTT. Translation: CASSQLGDTQYF.

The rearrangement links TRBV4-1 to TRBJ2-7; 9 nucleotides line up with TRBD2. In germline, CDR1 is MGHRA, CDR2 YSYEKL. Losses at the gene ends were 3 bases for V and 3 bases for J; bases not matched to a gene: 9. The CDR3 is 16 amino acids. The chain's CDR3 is CASSHLLAGTNYEQYF. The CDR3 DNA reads TGCGCCAGCAGCCATCTCCTAGCGGGAACGAACTACGAGCAGTACTTC.

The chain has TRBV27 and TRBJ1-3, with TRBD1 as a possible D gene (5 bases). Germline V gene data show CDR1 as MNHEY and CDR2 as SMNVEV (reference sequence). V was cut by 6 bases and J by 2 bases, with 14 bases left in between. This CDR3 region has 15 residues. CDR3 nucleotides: TGTGCCAGCAGGCCCAGGGAAGGGGCTGGAAACACCATATATTTT. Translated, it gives CASRPREGAGNTIYF.

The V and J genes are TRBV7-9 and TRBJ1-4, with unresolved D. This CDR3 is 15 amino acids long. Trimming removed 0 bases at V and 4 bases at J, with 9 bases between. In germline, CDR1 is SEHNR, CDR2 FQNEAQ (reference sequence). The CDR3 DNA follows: TGTGCCAGCAGCTTAGCCGAGGCGTTTAATGAAAAACTGTTTTTT. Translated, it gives CASSLAEAFNEKLFF.

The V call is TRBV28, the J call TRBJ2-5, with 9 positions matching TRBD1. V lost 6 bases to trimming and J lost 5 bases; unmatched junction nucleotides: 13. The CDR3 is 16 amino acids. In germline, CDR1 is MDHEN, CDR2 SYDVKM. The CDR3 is CASRASGTGYRETQYF. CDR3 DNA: TGTGCCAGCAGGGCGTCCGGGACAGGGTATAGGGAGACCCAGTACTTC.

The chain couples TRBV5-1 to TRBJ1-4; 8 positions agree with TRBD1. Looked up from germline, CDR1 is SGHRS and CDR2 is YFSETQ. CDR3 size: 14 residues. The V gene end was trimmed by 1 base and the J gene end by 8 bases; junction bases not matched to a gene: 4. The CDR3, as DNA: TGCGCCAGCAGCTTGACAGGGGGGAGCGAAAAACTGTTTTTT. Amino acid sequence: CASSLTGGSEKLFF.

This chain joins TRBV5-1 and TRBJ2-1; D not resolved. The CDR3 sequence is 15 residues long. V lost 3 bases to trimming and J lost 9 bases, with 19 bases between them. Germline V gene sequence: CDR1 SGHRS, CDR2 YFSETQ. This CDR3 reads CASSSGLPIQREQFF. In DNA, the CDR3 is TGCGCCAGCAGCTCCGGGTTGCCTATACAACGTGAGCAGTTCTTC.

CDR3 sequence: CASSLDSLLGGRTYEQYF. As DNA, the CDR3 is TGTGCCAGCAGCTTAGACTCTCTCCTTGGCGGGAGGACCTACGAGCAGTACTTC. The rearrangement uses TRBV11-2 and TRBJ2-7, with 8 bases lining up with TRBD2. Germline V CDR1 and CDR2: SGHAT, FQNNGV. V shed 0 bases, J shed 2 bases, and the junction held 12 bases outside the gene matches. This CDR3 region has 18 residues.

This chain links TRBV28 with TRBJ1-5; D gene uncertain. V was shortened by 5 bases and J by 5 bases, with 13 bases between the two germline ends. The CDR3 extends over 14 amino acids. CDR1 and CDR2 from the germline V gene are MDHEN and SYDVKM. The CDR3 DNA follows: TGTGCCAGCAGTCCCGCACAGATCCATCAGCCCCAGCATTTT. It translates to CASSPAQIHQPQHF.

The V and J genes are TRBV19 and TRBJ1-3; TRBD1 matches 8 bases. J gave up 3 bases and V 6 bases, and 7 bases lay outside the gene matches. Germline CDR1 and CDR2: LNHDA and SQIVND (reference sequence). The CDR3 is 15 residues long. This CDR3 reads CASSVDRGGGNTIYF. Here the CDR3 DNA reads TGTGCCAGTAGCGTCGACAGGGGAGGTGGAAACACCATATATTTT.

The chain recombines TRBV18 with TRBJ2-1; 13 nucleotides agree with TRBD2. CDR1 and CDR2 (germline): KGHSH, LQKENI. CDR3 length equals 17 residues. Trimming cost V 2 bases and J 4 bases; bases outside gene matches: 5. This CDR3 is CASSPRTSGSTYNEQFF. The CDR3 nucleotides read TGTGCCAGCTCACCAAGGACTAGCGGGAGTACTTACAATGAGCAGTTCTTC.

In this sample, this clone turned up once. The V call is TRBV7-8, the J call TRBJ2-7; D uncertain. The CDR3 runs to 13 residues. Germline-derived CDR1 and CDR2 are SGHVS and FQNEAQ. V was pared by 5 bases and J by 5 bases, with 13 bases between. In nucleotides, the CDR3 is TGTGCCAGCAGCCTCATCCGCATAGACGAGCAGTACTTC. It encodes CASSLIRIDEQYF. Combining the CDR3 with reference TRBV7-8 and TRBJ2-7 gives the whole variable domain GAGVSQSPRYKVAKRGQDVALRCDPISGHVSLFWYQQALGQGPEFLTYFQNEAQLDKSGLPSDRFFAERPEGSVSTLKIQRTQQEDSAVYLCASSLIRIDEQYFGPGTRLTVT.

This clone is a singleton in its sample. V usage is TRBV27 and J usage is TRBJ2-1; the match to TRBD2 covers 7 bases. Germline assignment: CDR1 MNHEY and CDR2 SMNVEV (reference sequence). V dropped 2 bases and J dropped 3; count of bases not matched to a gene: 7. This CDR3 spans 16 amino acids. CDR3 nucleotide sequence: TGTGCCAGCAGTTTAAAGCGGGGCAGTTTCTACAATGAGCAGTTCTTC. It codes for CASSLKRGSFYNEQFF.

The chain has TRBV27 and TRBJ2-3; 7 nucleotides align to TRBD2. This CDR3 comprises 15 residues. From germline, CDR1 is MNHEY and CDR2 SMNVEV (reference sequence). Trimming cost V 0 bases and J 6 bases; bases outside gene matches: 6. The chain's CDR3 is CASSLSDLAADTQYF. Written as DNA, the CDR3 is TGTGCCAGCAGTTTATCGGATCTAGCGGCCGATACGCAGTATTTT.

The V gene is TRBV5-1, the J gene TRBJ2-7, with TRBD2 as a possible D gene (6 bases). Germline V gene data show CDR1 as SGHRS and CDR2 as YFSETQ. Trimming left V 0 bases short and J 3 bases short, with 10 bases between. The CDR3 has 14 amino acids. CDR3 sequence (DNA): TGCGCCAGCAGCTTGGGAGCGGAGGGCTACGAGCAGTACTTC. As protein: CASSLGAEGYEQYF. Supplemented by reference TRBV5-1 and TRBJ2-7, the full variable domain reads KAGVTQTPRYLIKTRGQQVTLSCSPISGHRSVSWYQQTPGQGLQFLFEYFSETQRNKGNFPGRFSGRQFSNSRSEMNVSTLELGDSALYLCASSLGAEGYEQYFGPGTRLTVT.

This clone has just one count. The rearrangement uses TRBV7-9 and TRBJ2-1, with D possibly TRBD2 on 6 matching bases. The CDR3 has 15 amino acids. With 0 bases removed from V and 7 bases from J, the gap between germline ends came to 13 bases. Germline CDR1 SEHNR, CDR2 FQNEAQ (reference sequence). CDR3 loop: CASSLARGKRNEQFF. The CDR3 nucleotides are TGTGCCAGCAGCTTAGCTCGGGGGAAAAGGAATGAGCAGTTCTTC. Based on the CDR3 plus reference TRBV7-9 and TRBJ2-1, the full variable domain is DTGVSQNPRHKITKRGQNVTFRCDPISEHNRLYWYRQTLGQGPEFLTYFQNEAQLEKSRLLSDRFSAERPKGSFSTLEIQRTEQGDSAMYLCASSLARGKRNEQFFGPGTRLTVL.

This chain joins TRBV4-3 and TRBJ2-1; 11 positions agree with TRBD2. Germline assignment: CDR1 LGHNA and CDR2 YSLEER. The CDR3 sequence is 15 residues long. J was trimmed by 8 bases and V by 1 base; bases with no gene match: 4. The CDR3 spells CASSQVAGGPHEQFF. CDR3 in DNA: TGCGCCAGCAGCCAAGTAGCGGGAGGGCCACATGAGCAGTTCTTC.